These T cell receptor beta chains were read from a single sample in a study of blood T cell repertoires in COVID-19. Assay used: immunoSEQ multiplex PCR; TCRdb lists only in-frame clones, some missing. The sample carries a few hundred thousand clones, around 82% recorded once. What was sequenced was PBMCs or T cells enriched from blood (not recorded which). Every receptor here comes from a woman aged 40 to 50 with acute COVID-19. Both conserved end residues are part of each CDR3. Each record gives: V gene, J gene, CDR3 protein.

v_gene: TRBV9
j_gene: TRBJ1-3
CDR3aa: CASSQGTSGNTIYF

v_gene: TRBV29-1
j_gene: TRBJ2-1
CDR3aa: CSVPKGVAGSYNEQFF

v_gene: TRBV4-1
j_gene: TRBJ1-4
CDR3aa: CASSQDFSGATNEKLFF

v_gene: TRBV30
j_gene: TRBJ1-4
CDR3aa: CAWTADFNEKLFF

v_gene: TRBV28
j_gene: TRBJ2-5
CDR3aa: CASSFRAQETQYF

v_gene: TRBV4-3
j_gene: TRBJ2-1
CDR3aa: CASSQELAGAYNEQFF

v_gene: TRBV7-9
j_gene: TRBJ1-1
CDR3aa: CAGGERGLNTEAFF

v_gene: TRBV5-1
j_gene: TRBJ1-2
CDR3aa: CASSVTGTGVDYGYTF

v_gene: TRBV19
j_gene: TRBJ2-6
CDR3aa: CASSTTGSGANVLTF

v_gene: TRBV6-2/TRBV6-3
j_gene: TRBJ2-2
CDR3aa: CASSVQGSNTGELFF

v_gene: TRBV28
j_gene: TRBJ1-2
CDR3aa: CASSLLGTGQGYTF

v_gene: TRBV28
j_gene: TRBJ1-1
CDR3aa: CASSLSLREAFF

v_gene: TRBV19
j_gene: TRBJ1-5
CDR3aa: CASSIDRGSNQPQHF

v_gene: TRBV2
j_gene: TRBJ2-3
CDR3aa: CASSPTGGRSDTQYF

v_gene: TRBV24-1
j_gene: TRBJ2-2
CDR3aa: CATSESGGSLRNTGELFF

v_gene: TRBV5-1
j_gene: TRBJ2-1
CDR3aa: CASSLDVGSSYNEQFF